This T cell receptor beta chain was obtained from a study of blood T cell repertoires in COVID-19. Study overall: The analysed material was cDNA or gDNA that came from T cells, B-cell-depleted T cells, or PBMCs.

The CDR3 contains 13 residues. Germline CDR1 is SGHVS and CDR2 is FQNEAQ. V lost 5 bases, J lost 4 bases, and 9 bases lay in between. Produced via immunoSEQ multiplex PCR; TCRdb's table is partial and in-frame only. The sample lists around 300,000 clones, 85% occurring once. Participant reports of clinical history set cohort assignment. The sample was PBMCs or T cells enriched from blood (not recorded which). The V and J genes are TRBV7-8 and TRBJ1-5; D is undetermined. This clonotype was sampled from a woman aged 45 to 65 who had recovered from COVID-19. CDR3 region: CASSRTENQPQHF. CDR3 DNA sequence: TGTGCCAGCAGCCGGACGGAGAATCAGCCCCAGCATTTT.